Listed below are T cell receptor beta chains from one sample, sequenced in a study of blood T cell repertoires in COVID-19. Clones were read by immunoSEQ multiplex PCR, and TCRdb kept only the in-frame ones, dropping some. The table includes over 200,000 clones, approximately 91% detected once. Material: peripheral blood. The receptors stem from a man in his 60s who had recovered from COVID-19. CDR3s include the opening cysteine and the closing phenylalanine or tryptophan. A D gene is named only where the DNA matches it firmly. Clone size appears in some rows only: once, few, many, or a class for an expanded clone.

d_call: -
j_call: TRBJ1-1
clone_size: -
v_call: TRBV7-9
cdr3_nt: TGTGCCAGCAGCCCAGCCTGGAGCACTGAAGCTTTCTTT
cdr3_aa: CASSPAWSTEAFF

d_call: -
j_call: TRBJ1-5
clone_size: -
v_call: TRBV5-5
cdr3_nt: TGTGCCAGCAGCTTGGACGGGGATCAGCCCCAGCATTTT
cdr3_aa: CASSLDGDQPQHF

d_call: -
j_call: TRBJ1-3
clone_size: -
v_call: TRBV6-5
cdr3_nt: TGTGCCAGCAGTTACTCGGTACACCCCTCTGGAAACACCATATATTTT
cdr3_aa: CASSYSVHPSGNTIYF

d_call: TRBD1
j_call: TRBJ2-4
clone_size: -
v_call: TRBV5-1
cdr3_nt: TGCGCCAGCAGCTTGGGGTCAGGGGGAGCCAAAAACATTCAGTACTTC
cdr3_aa: CASSLGSGGAKNIQYF

d_call: -
j_call: TRBJ2-1
clone_size: -
v_call: TRBV5-8
cdr3_nt: TGTGCCAGCAGCTTTGAAGGAGGCTCCTACAATGAGCAGTTCTTC
cdr3_aa: CASSFEGGSYNEQFF

d_call: TRBD1
j_call: TRBJ2-5
clone_size: -
v_call: TRBV11-3
cdr3_nt: TGTGCCAGCAGCTTAGGGACACAGGGGGCAAGTGGTCAAGAGACCCAGTACTTC
cdr3_aa: CASSLGTQGASGQETQYF

d_call: -
j_call: TRBJ2-1
clone_size: once
v_call: TRBV21-1
cdr3_nt: TGTGCCAGCAGCAATCCGGGACAGAACTACAATGAGCAGTTCTTC
cdr3_aa: CASSNPGQNYNEQFF

d_call: -
j_call: TRBJ2-7
clone_size: -
v_call: TRBV19
cdr3_nt: TGTGCCAGTAGTATGGGCAGGGCCAAAAGCTCCTACGAGCAGTACTTC
cdr3_aa: CASSMGRAKSSYEQYF

d_call: TRBD1
j_call: TRBJ2-7
clone_size: -
v_call: TRBV29-1
cdr3_nt: TGCAGCGTGGTATCACAGGGGGCCGTCTACGAGCAGTACTTC
cdr3_aa: CSVVSQGAVYEQYF

d_call: TRBD1
j_call: TRBJ2-5
clone_size: -
v_call: TRBV3-1/TRBV3-2
cdr3_nt: TGTGCCAGCAGCTCGTGGTCCGGGACAGGGGTTGGTGAGACCCAGTACTTC
cdr3_aa: CASSSWSGTGVGETQYF

d_call: -
j_call: TRBJ1-4
clone_size: -
v_call: TRBV11-2
cdr3_nt: TGTGCCAGCAGCTTAGGGGTGGGGACTGCAGGCGAAAAACTGTTTTTT
cdr3_aa: CASSLGVGTAGEKLFF

d_call: -
j_call: TRBJ2-5
clone_size: -
v_call: TRBV14
cdr3_nt: TGTGCCAGCAGCCTTACCGGACTTCAAGAGACCCAGTACTTC
cdr3_aa: CASSLTGLQETQYF

d_call: -
j_call: TRBJ1-1
clone_size: -
v_call: TRBV3-1/TRBV3-2
cdr3_nt: TGTGCCAGCAGCCAGAGAGGTGAAGCTTTCTTT
cdr3_aa: CASSQRGEAFF

d_call: -
j_call: TRBJ2-3
clone_size: -
v_call: TRBV7-2
cdr3_nt: TGTGCCAGCAGCCTTGGGCTAGCCACAGATACGCAGTATTTT
cdr3_aa: CASSLGLATDTQYF

d_call: TRBD1
j_call: TRBJ1-6
clone_size: few
v_call: TRBV6-1
cdr3_nt: TGTGCCAGCAGGGAAGAATGGGGGACAGTAAACTATAATTCACCCCTCCACTTT
cdr3_aa: CASREEWGTVNYNSPLHF

d_call: -
j_call: TRBJ2-1
clone_size: -
v_call: TRBV6-5
cdr3_nt: TGTGCCAGCAGTTACAGCGGCTTGAGCGCGAGCGATGAGCAGTTCTTC
cdr3_aa: CASSYSGLSASDEQFF

d_call: -
j_call: TRBJ2-1
clone_size: -
v_call: TRBV6-4
cdr3_nt: TGTGCCAGCAGTGACGGGGCGGGCGGGATCTACAATGAGCAGTTCTTC
cdr3_aa: CASSDGAGGIYNEQFF

d_call: -
j_call: TRBJ1-1
clone_size: -
v_call: TRBV3-1/TRBV3-2
cdr3_nt: TGTGCCAGCAGCCAGGGCTCCACTGAAGCTTTCTTT
cdr3_aa: CASSQGSTEAFF

d_call: TRBD1
j_call: TRBJ1-2
clone_size: -
v_call: TRBV11-2
cdr3_nt: TGTGCCAGCAGCTTAGATCAAACAGGGGGCTCTGATGGCTACACCTTC
cdr3_aa: CASSLDQTGGSDGYTF

d_call: -
j_call: TRBJ2-2
clone_size: -
v_call: TRBV9
cdr3_nt: TGTGCCAGCAGCGTTTTAGGCCGGAGCGGGGAGCTGTTTTTT
cdr3_aa: CASSVLGRSGELFF

d_call: TRBD1
j_call: TRBJ2-7
clone_size: -
v_call: TRBV27
cdr3_nt: TGTGCCAGCAGGCGGACAGGGCCCGCATCCTACGAGCAGTACTTC
cdr3_aa: CASRRTGPASYEQYF

d_call: TRBD2
j_call: TRBJ2-7
clone_size: -
v_call: TRBV5-1
cdr3_nt: TGCGCCAGCAGCTTGGCGCTAGCGGGGAACTACGAGCAGTACTTC
cdr3_aa: CASSLALAGNYEQYF

d_call: -
j_call: TRBJ2-1
clone_size: once
v_call: TRBV5-4
cdr3_nt: TGTGCCAGCAGCCATGGGACTTCCAATGAGCAGTTCTTC
cdr3_aa: CASSHGTSNEQFF

d_call: -
j_call: TRBJ1-5
clone_size: -
v_call: TRBV10-1
cdr3_nt: TGCGCCAGCAGTCCCGGTGGGAGGGGAGTAGGCAATCAGCCCCAGCATTTT
cdr3_aa: CASSPGGRGVGNQPQHF

d_call: -
j_call: TRBJ2-7
clone_size: -
v_call: TRBV6-5
cdr3_nt: TGTGCCAGCAGTTACATAGACAGCTACGAGCAGTACTTC
cdr3_aa: CASSYIDSYEQYF

d_call: -
j_call: TRBJ2-7
clone_size: once
v_call: TRBV3-1/TRBV3-2
cdr3_nt: TGTGCCAGCAGCCAAGATCGGGGTGGGTCCCTCTACGAGCAGTACTTC
cdr3_aa: CASSQDRGGSLYEQYF

d_call: TRBD2
j_call: TRBJ2-1
clone_size: -
v_call: TRBV28
cdr3_nt: TGTGCCAGCACTCCTTGGACGGTTAGCGGGAGGCAGTACAATGAGCAGTTCTTC
cdr3_aa: CASTPWTVSGRQYNEQFF

d_call: TRBD1
j_call: TRBJ1-1
clone_size: -
v_call: TRBV27
cdr3_nt: TGTGCCAGCAGGACCGGGACAGGGCGAATGAACACTGAAGCTTTCTTT
cdr3_aa: CASRTGTGRMNTEAFF

d_call: -
j_call: TRBJ2-3
clone_size: -
v_call: TRBV6-2/TRBV6-3
cdr3_nt: TGTGCCAGCAGTTATCCGAGACTGGAGGGTACGCAGTATTTT
cdr3_aa: CASSYPRLEGTQYF

d_call: -
j_call: TRBJ1-5
clone_size: -
v_call: TRBV7-9
cdr3_nt: TGTGCCAGCAGTTCACAGGGATTAGGCAATCAGCCCCAGCATTTT
cdr3_aa: CASSSQGLGNQPQHF

d_call: -
j_call: TRBJ2-7
clone_size: -
v_call: TRBV5-5
cdr3_nt: TGTGCCAGCAGCTTGGCTCCAGGGACCTACGAGCAGTACTTC
cdr3_aa: CASSLAPGTYEQYF

d_call: TRBD1
j_call: TRBJ1-5
clone_size: -
v_call: TRBV7-2
cdr3_nt: TGTGCCAGCGCCTGGACAGGTCCTAGCAATCAGCCCCAGCATTTT
cdr3_aa: CASAWTGPSNQPQHF

d_call: -
j_call: TRBJ1-5
clone_size: -
v_call: TRBV30
cdr3_nt: TGTGCCTGGAGTGGGTCCGGGGATCAGCCCCAGCATTTT
cdr3_aa: CAWSGSGDQPQHF

d_call: -
j_call: TRBJ1-1
clone_size: -
v_call: TRBV4-3
cdr3_nt: TGCGCCAGCAGCCAAGATCTGGAAAGGCCCCGGAGAGCTTTCTTT
cdr3_aa: CASSQDLERPRRAFF

d_call: -
j_call: TRBJ2-7
clone_size: -
v_call: TRBV3-1/TRBV3-2
cdr3_nt: TGTGCCAGCGGCCGTCAGGGCTCCTACGAGCAGTACTTC
cdr3_aa: CASGRQGSYEQYF